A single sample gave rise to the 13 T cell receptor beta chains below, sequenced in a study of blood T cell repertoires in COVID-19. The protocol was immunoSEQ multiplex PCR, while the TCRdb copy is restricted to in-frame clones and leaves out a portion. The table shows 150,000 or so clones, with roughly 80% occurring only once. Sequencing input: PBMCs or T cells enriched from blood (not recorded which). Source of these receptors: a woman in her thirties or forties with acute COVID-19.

CDR3 sequence: CASSESKTSHNEQFF. As DNA, the CDR3 is TGCGCCAGCAGTGAGTCGAAGACTAGCCACAATGAGCAGTTCTTC. The genes are TRBV10-2 and TRBJ2-1, with 7 bases lining up with TRBD2. The CDR3 length is 15 residues. The germline V gene encodes CDR1 WSHSY and CDR2 SAAADI. V dropped 0 bases and J dropped 5; count of bases not matched to a gene: 4.

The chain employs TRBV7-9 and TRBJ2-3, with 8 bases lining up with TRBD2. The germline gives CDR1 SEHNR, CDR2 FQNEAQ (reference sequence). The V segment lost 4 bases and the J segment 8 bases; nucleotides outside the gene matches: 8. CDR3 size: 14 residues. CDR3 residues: CASSSGTSRVTQYF. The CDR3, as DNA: TGTGCCAGCAGCTCCGGGACTAGTCGGGTTACGCAGTATTTT.

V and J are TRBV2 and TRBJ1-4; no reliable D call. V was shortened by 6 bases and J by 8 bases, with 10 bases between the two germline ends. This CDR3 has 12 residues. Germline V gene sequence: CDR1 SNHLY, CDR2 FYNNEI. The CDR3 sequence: CASSDEEEKLFF. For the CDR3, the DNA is TGTGCCAGCAGCGACGAGGAAGAAAAACTGTTTTTT.

The CDR3 loop reads CASSYGTGGRVYEQYF. The CDR3 DNA reads as TGTGCCAGCAGTTACGGGACAGGGGGTCGAGTCTACGAGCAGTACTTC. The chain recombines TRBV5-5 with TRBJ2-7, with 11 nucleotides matching TRBD1. The CDR3 is 16 amino acids. The junction had 10 bases not matched to a gene; V was cut back by 5 bases and J by 3 bases. CDR1 and CDR2 (germline): SGHKS, YYEKEE (reference sequence).

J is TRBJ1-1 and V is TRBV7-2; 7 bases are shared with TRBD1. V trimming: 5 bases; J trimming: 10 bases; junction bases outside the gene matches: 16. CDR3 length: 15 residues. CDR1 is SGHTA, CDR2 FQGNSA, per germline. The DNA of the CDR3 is TGTGCCAGCAGCCCCAATACCAGAGGGGGCGAGGGAGCTTTCTTT. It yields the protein CASSPNTRGGEGAFF.

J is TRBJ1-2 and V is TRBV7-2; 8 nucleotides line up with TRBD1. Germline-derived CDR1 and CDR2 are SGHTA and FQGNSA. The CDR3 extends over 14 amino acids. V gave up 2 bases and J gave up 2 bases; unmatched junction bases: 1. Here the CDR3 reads CASSLSGGNYGYTF. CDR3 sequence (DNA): TGTGCCAGCAGCTTATCAGGGGGCAACTATGGCTACACCTTC.

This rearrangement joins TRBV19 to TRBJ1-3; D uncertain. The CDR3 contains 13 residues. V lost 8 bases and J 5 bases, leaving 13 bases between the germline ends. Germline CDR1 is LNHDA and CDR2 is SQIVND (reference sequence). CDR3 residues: CASSTAWRNTIYF. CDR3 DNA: TGTGCCAGTTCCACAGCCTGGAGAAACACCATATATTTT.

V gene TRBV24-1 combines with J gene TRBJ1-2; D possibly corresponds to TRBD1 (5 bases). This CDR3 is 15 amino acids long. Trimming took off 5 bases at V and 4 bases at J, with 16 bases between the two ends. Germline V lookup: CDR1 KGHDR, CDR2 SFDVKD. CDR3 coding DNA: TGTGCCACCAGTGGAGGGGACTCCCGATTCTATGGCTACACCTTC. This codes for CATSGGDSRFYGYTF.

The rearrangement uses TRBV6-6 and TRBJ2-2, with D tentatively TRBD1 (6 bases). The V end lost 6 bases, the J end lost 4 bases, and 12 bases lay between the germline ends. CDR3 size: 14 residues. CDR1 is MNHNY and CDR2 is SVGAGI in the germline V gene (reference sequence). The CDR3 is CASRAVGATGELFF. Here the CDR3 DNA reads TGTGCCAGCAGAGCCGTGGGGGCCACCGGGGAGCTGTTTTTT.

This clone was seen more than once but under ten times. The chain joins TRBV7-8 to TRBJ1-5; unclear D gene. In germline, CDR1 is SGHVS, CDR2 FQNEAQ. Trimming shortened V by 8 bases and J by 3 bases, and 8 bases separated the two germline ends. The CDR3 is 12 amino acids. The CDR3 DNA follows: TGTGCCAGCTCTTCTACCAATCAGCCCCAGCATTTT. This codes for CASSSTNQPQHF. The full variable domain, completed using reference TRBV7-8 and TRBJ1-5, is GAGVSQSPRYKVAKRGQDVALRCDPISGHVSLFWYQQALGQGPEFLTYFQNEAQLDKSGLPSDRFFAERPEGSVSTLKIQRTQQEDSAVYLCASSSTNQPQHFGDGTRLSIL.

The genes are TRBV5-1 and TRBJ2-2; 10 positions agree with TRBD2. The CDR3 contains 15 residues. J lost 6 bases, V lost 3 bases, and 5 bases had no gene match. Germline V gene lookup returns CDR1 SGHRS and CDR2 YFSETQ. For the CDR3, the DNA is TGCGCCAGCAGCTCCAGGACTAGCGGCCCCGGGGAGCTGTTTTTT. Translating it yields CASSSRTSGPGELFF.

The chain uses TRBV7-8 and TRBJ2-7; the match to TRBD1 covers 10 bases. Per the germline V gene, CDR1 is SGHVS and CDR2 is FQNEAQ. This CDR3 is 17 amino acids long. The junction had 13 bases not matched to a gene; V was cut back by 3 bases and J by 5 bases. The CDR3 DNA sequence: TGTGCCAGCAGCTTGGACCCGACAGGGGGCGTCGGCCACGAGCAGTACTTC. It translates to CASSLDPTGGVGHEQYF.

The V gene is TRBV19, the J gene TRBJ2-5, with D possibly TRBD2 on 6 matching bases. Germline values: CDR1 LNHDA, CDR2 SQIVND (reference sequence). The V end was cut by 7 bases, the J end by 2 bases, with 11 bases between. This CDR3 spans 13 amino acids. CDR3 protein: CASNKGRQETQYF. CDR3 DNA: TGTGCCAGTAATAAGGGGAGGCAAGAGACCCAGTACTTC.